These T cell receptor beta chains were read from a single sample in a study of blood T cell repertoires in COVID-19. Assay used: immunoSEQ multiplex PCR; TCRdb lists only in-frame clones, some missing. This sample carries 150,000 to 200,000 clones, 80% to 95% of them seen once, and the ten largest clones take approximately 0.48%. Sequenced input: peripheral blood. These receptors all stem from a man in his fifties or sixties with acute or convalescent COVID-19. The CDR3 runs from the conserved cysteine through the conserved F or W. The order of the fields is J gene, V gene, clone size, CDR3 protein. Where a row states a size, it is once, few, many or the class of an expanded clone; other rows omit it.

J gene: TRBJ2-5; V gene: TRBV7-9; clone size: once; CDR3 protein: CASSQGLAGQETQYF
J gene: TRBJ1-6; V gene: TRBV5-5; clone size: -; CDR3 protein: CASSQDRRVHPLHF
J gene: TRBJ1-5; V gene: TRBV7-2; clone size: -; CDR3 protein: CASSLAGQINQPQHF
J gene: TRBJ1-1; V gene: TRBV5-6; clone size: once; CDR3 protein: CASSVEQGAMNTEAFF
J gene: TRBJ1-1; V gene: TRBV3-1/TRBV3-2; clone size: once; CDR3 protein: CASSQRGGHNTEAFF
J gene: TRBJ1-1; V gene: TRBV5-1; clone size: few; CDR3 protein: CASSLQGERTEAFF
J gene: TRBJ1-5; V gene: TRBV6-5; clone size: -; CDR3 protein: CASSQRQGTQPQHF
J gene: TRBJ2-1; V gene: TRBV19; clone size: -; CDR3 protein: CASSLVRRLAANEQFF
J gene: TRBJ2-6; V gene: TRBV19; clone size: -; CDR3 protein: CASSMGLAGGAGANVLTF
J gene: TRBJ2-1; V gene: TRBV7-8; clone size: -; CDR3 protein: CASSPPAGPNEQFF
J gene: TRBJ2-2; V gene: TRBV2; clone size: -; CDR3 protein: CASSPFLPVNTGELFF
J gene: TRBJ2-1; V gene: TRBV7-2; clone size: -; CDR3 protein: CASSRGQSSYNEQFF
J gene: TRBJ2-3; V gene: TRBV5-1; clone size: -; CDR3 protein: CASSALAGGADTQYF
J gene: TRBJ1-2; V gene: TRBV19; clone size: -; CDR3 protein: CASSFPGQGFLPGTRYGYTF
J gene: TRBJ1-5; V gene: TRBV24-1; clone size: -; CDR3 protein: CATSERDRAGNQPQHF
J gene: TRBJ1-3; V gene: TRBV28; clone size: -; CDR3 protein: CASSFGSGANTIYF
J gene: TRBJ2-5; V gene: TRBV4-1; clone size: -; CDR3 protein: CASSHAGGPRKETQYF
J gene: TRBJ2-1; V gene: TRBV9; clone size: -; CDR3 protein: CASSGLRGRANYNEQFF
J gene: TRBJ1-6; V gene: TRBV27; clone size: -; CDR3 protein: CASHDRGASSYNSPLHF
J gene: TRBJ2-5; V gene: TRBV5-4; clone size: -; CDR3 protein: CASSADRAPQETQYF
J gene: TRBJ2-1; V gene: TRBV7-2; clone size: -; CDR3 protein: CASSLGTGVGDEQFF
J gene: TRBJ1-2; V gene: TRBV6-5; clone size: -; CDR3 protein: CASSLDGQLYTF
J gene: TRBJ2-6; V gene: TRBV5-6; clone size: -; CDR3 protein: CASSLGQWTSGANVLTF
J gene: TRBJ1-6; V gene: TRBV4-1; clone size: -; CDR3 protein: CASSQHGGVSHSPLHF
J gene: TRBJ2-3; V gene: TRBV7-9; clone size: -; CDR3 protein: CASSLGDRRSYTQYF
J gene: TRBJ2-3; V gene: TRBV6-5; clone size: -; CDR3 protein: CASRPSGGGTDTQYF
J gene: TRBJ1-2; V gene: TRBV28; clone size: -; CDR3 protein: CASRPGTDGYGYTF
J gene: TRBJ2-3; V gene: TRBV5-8; clone size: -; CDR3 protein: CASSSLSGGFGDTQYF
J gene: TRBJ2-7; V gene: TRBV12-3/TRBV12-4; clone size: -; CDR3 protein: CASSLAGRNEQYF
J gene: TRBJ1-2; V gene: TRBV7-9; clone size: -; CDR3 protein: CASSFGGDGYTF
J gene: TRBJ1-2; V gene: TRBV5-1; clone size: -; CDR3 protein: CASSLGDTNRGTNYGYTF
J gene: TRBJ2-1; V gene: TRBV10-1; clone size: -; CDR3 protein: CASSERAGANEQFF
J gene: TRBJ2-1; V gene: TRBV7-2; clone size: once; CDR3 protein: CASSLLTSGYNEQFF
J gene: TRBJ2-5; V gene: TRBV6-5; clone size: -; CDR3 protein: CASSQGQGETQYF
J gene: TRBJ2-1; V gene: TRBV2; clone size: -; CDR3 protein: CASSDSNEQFF
J gene: TRBJ2-7; V gene: TRBV28; clone size: -; CDR3 protein: CASSPRVSGYEQYF
J gene: TRBJ1-2; V gene: TRBV28; clone size: -; CDR3 protein: CASSLWAGSYGYTF
J gene: TRBJ2-7; V gene: TRBV5-1; clone size: -; CDR3 protein: CASSLGDFSPYEQYF
J gene: TRBJ2-1; V gene: TRBV19; clone size: -; CDR3 protein: CASRPGSSYNEQFF
J gene: TRBJ2-3; V gene: TRBV18; clone size: -; CDR3 protein: CASSPGQDTQYF
J gene: TRBJ2-7; V gene: TRBV18; clone size: few; CDR3 protein: CASSPTTGVAYEQYF